This TCR beta chain was sequenced for a study of T cells after posttransplantation cyclophosphamide (dated by TCRdb to the mid-2010s). In terms of the full investigation: The study tracked T cell repertoire reconstitution by TRB sequencing after myeloablative bone marrow transplantation using posttransplantation cyclophosphamide as GVHD prophylaxis. Because TRA and TRB clonality correlated tightly in roughly nine samples, the subsequent TCR analyses were limited to TRB only. Antigen receptor sequencing was done on samples from over 30 PTCy-treated patients and from under 20 related bone marrow donors of those patients. In 3 patients, up to about 3 additional blood samples taken between 2 and 5.2 years after transplant also underwent TRB sequencing, as did pretransplant blood from a handful of patients. Blood from all 35 or so PTCy patients who had 1-year posttransplant specimens underwent TRB sequencing. Public TRB sequences were queried against a database of over 3,600 sequences associated with responses to pathogens, tumor antigens, self-antigens and alloantigens.

Overall study outcomes, separate from this receptor: Donor-recipient similarity was low at 1-2 months but rose over the first year, and later blood repertoires were often dominated by donor CD8+ memory clones. The TRB repertoires of T cells infiltrating skin or GI tract showed only limited overlap with the TRB repertoires of T cells in blood. Across the roughly 48 patients, TRB clonality was highly associated with recipient CMV seropositivity and CMV reactivation, and diversity with PTCy was similar to that in the CNI/methotrexate controls.

Genomic DNA was the input for TRB sequencing, which was run either with the immunoSEQ assay at survey resolution or with the hsTCRB kit. Per the source publication's procedure: The immunoSEQ software handled the initial read processing, while the LymphoSeq R package was used for the repertoire analyses. Clonality was computed as 1 minus normalized Shannon entropy, and a Gini coefficient was also calculated for each TRB dataset. To infer phenotypes in unsorted samples, TRB sequences from sorted subsets of the recipient or donor were mapped onto unsorted samples from the same recipient. What TCRdb holds here is the immuneACCESS table cut down to in-frame rearrangements. Part of the clones is not present; checked against another copy, under half of the missing clones reflect an unresolved V gene, and the others are unexplained. The V and J calls and clone size come from that table; D and trimming were worked out from the DNA. The sample table shows about 16,000 clones, and 85% are seen once. The ten most abundant clones make up 25% to 30% of the sample.

A control cohort of about a dozen patients who had been given myeloablative marrow transplants with methotrexate plus a calcineurin inhibitor was sampled 1 year after transplant. Peripheral blood and bone marrow mononuclear cells were isolated by Ficoll-Hypaque density centrifugation and were cryopreserved. With regard to this clone: The antigen it binds to is not known. No much larger clone exists at a distance of one base, and base qualities are not known.

This receptor was obtained from a female patient between 18 and 35 years old who received an allogeneic stem cell transplant from an unrelated donor, was CMV-positive, and had acute and chronic GVHD. Following transplantation, T cells from the graft donor may be among those present. Sequences were derived from PBMCs, sampled after allogeneic stem cell transplant with calcineurin inhibitor and methotrexate.

The CDR3 protein sequence reads: CASSPGQGPSYEQYF. The nucleotide sequence is given as TGCGCCAGCAGCCCCGGACAGGGGCCTTCCTACGAGCAGTACTTC. Recombination connected TRBV5-1 to TRBJ2-7, and TRBD1 matches 9 of the central bases. CDR1 and CDR2, per the germline V gene, are SGHRS and YFSETQ. The CDR3 holds 15 amino acids from the cysteine to the phenylalanine. The CDR3 DNA has 45 bases and is translated from base 1. The germline V end is reduced by 4 bases and the J end by 1 base; junction bases left unmatched: 6.